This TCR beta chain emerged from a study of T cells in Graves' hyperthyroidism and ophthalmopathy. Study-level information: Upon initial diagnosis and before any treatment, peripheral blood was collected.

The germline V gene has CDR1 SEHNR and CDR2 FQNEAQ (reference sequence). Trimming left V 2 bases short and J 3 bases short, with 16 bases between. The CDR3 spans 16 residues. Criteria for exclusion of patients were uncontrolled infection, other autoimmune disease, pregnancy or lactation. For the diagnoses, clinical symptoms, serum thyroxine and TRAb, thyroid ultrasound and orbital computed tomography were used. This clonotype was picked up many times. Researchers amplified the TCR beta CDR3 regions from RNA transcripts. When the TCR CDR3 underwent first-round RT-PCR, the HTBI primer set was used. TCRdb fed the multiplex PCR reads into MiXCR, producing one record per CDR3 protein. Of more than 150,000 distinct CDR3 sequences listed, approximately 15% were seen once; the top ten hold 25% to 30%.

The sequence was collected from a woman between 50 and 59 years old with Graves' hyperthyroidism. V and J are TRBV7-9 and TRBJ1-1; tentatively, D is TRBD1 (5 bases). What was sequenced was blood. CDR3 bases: TGTGCCAGCAGCTTATTAGGGCAGGGAGCCGACACTGAAGCTTTCTTT. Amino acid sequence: CASSLLGQGADTEAFF.